One sample yielded the 22 T cell receptor beta chains listed below, sequenced in a study of T-cell reconstitution after alpha-beta-depleted transplantation in children. Construction of the TCRbeta library involved unique molecular identifiers. TCRdb fed the PCR reads into MiXCR, producing one record per CDR3 protein. The table records 450,000 to 500,000 distinct CDR3 sequences, approximately 12% of them present only once. This specimen consisted of PBMCs from the stem cell graft donor, obtained from the stem cell graft. The receptors come from a human donor who donated a stem cell graft to a child with combined immunodeficiency.

The chain uses TRBV6-2 or TRBV6-3 and TRBJ2-1; possibly TRBD2 for D (6 bases). Germline V gene sequence: CDR1 MNHEY, CDR2 SVGEGT. This CDR3 contains 16 residues. Trimming took 3 bases from V and 3 from J, leaving 15 bases between them. The CDR3 DNA is TGTGCCAGCAGTTATGCCCTGGGACTGGACTACAATGAGCAGTTCTTC. Protein sequence: CASSYALGLDYNEQFF.

Many counts were recorded for this clonotype. V usage is TRBV4-3 and J usage is TRBJ2-1; 7 nucleotides agree with TRBD1. Germline-derived CDR1 and CDR2 are LGHNA and YSLEER. The V segment lost 4 bases and the J segment 6 bases; nucleotides outside the gene matches: 6. The CDR3 length is 14 residues. DNA for the CDR3: TGCGCCAGCAGCCGTGGGGGACAGCTCAATGAGCAGTTCTTC. Encoded protein: CASSRGGQLNEQFF.

The rearrangement links TRBV12-3 or TRBV12-4 to TRBJ1-5; 8 nucleotides align to TRBD1. CDR3 size: 15 residues. J was trimmed by 7 bases and V by 5 bases; bases with no gene match: 10. The CDR3 loop is CASSTDRVYQQPQHF. For the CDR3, the DNA is TGTGCCAGCAGTACGGACAGGGTTTATCAGCAGCCCCAGCATTTT.

This clonotype has more than one count but fewer than ten. The rearrangement uses TRBV27 and TRBJ1-4; maybe TRBD1 (5 bases). This CDR3 is 16 amino acids long. The germline CDR1 and CDR2 sequences are MNHEY and SMNVEV (reference sequence). Trimming shortened V by 4 bases and J by 5 bases, and 17 bases separated the two germline ends. CDR3 coding DNA: TGTGCCAGCAGTTCTTTGGATCAGGGCTCGAATGAAAAACTGTTTTTT. Residues: CASSSLDQGSNEKLFF. Full variable domain (missing parts from reference TRBV27 and TRBJ1-4): EAQVTQNPRYLITVTGKKLTVTCSQNMNHEYMSWYRQDPGLGLRQIYYSMNVEVTDKGDVPEGYKVSRKEKRNFPLILESPSPNQTSLYFCASSSLDQGSNEKLFFGSGTQLSVL.

This clonotype showed up just a few times. The CDR3 is CSARAGGRFEQYF. Here the CDR3 DNA reads TGCAGCGCCCGAGCGGGAGGAAGGTTTGAGCAGTACTTC. This chain uses TRBV29-1 with TRBJ2-7; TRBD2 aligns across 9 bases. V was clipped by 7 bases and J by 7 bases; unmatched bases: 11. Germline V gives CDR1 SQVTM, CDR2 ANQGSEA. There are 13 residues in the CDR3.

The chain joins TRBV11-3 to TRBJ1-5; a possible D gene is TRBD1 (6 bases). CDR3 length equals 19 residues. V was cut by 1 base and J by 6 bases, with 25 bases left in between. Germline lookup yields CDR1 SGHNT and CDR2 YENEEA. CDR3 residues: CASSLGGLYLWVNRQPQHF. CDR3 in DNA: TGTGCCAGCAGCTTAGGGGGGCTCTACCTGTGGGTGAACCGTCAGCCCCAGCATTTT.

This clonotype was seen many times. The chain employs TRBV7-2 and TRBJ2-7; perhaps TRBD2 as D (5 bases). This CDR3 has 14 residues. The V gene lost 4 bases and the J gene lost 0 bases, with 10 bases spanning the gap. CDR1 and CDR2 (germline): SGHTA, FQGNSA. CDR3 DNA: TGTGCCAGCAGCTCTCGGGGTAGCTCCTACGAGCAGTACTTC. It encodes CASSSRGSSYEQYF.

V and J are TRBV12-3 or TRBV12-4 and TRBJ2-1; perhaps TRBD1 as D (6 bases). V lost 11 bases and J lost 4, with 33 bases in between. The CDR3 loop spans 19 amino acids. The CDR3 DNA reads TGTGCCTTCTGTTCCGGGACACAGGAATACCTGGGGCTTTACAATGAGCAGTTCTTC. Its translation: CAFCSGTQEYLGLYNEQFF.

This clonotype was counted ten times or more. The V and J genes are TRBV5-6 and TRBJ2-5; D is unresolved. The CDR3 runs 11 residues. V lost 1 base to trimming and J lost 5 bases, with 3 bases between them. Germline lookup yields CDR1 SGHDT and CDR2 YYEEEE. This CDR3 is CASSLTETQYF. The CDR3 bases are TGTGCCAGCAGCTTGACCGAGACCCAGTACTTC. The entire variable domain, with the rest obtained from reference TRBV5-6 and TRBJ2-5, is as follows: DAGVTQSPTHLIKTRGQQVTLRCSPKSGHDTVSWYQQALGQGPQFIFQYYEEEERQRGNFPDRFSGHQFPNYSSELNVNALLLGDSALYLCASSLTETQYFGPGTRLLVL.

This sequence joins TRBV3-1 and TRBJ2-1; TRBD2 matches 8 bases. This CDR3 has 16 amino acids. The junction had 13 bases not matched to a gene; V was cut back by 4 bases and J by 8 bases. Germline assignment: CDR1 LGHDT and CDR2 YNNKEL (reference sequence). The CDR3 coding sequence is TGTGCCAGCAGCCCATCCGGGGGGGCCCGGTTCGATGAGCAGTTCTTC. Residues: CASSPSGGARFDEQFF.

The chain combines TRBV5-1 with TRBJ2-5; 7 bases fit TRBD1. V shed 3 bases, J shed 1 base, and the junction held 12 bases outside the gene matches. CDR1 and CDR2 (germline): SGHRS, YFSETQ. This CDR3 has 17 amino acids. In DNA form, the CDR3 reads TGCGCCAGCAGCTGGGGGACAGTCGGTAGGGGCCAAGAGACCCAGTACTTC. It is translated as CASSWGTVGRGQETQYF.

The table lists this clonotype with a few counts. This chain joins TRBV10-3 and TRBJ2-3; 9 nucleotides match TRBD2. Germline trimming cut 2 bases from V and 4 bases from J; bases unmatched to any gene: 4. The CDR3 has 15 amino acids. The germline gives CDR1 ENHRY, CDR2 SYGVKD. CDR3 residues: CAISEGGGGPDTQYF. The CDR3 nucleotides read TGTGCCATCAGTGAGGGCGGGGGGGGACCAGATACGCAGTATTTT.

This clonotype has more than one count but fewer than ten. This rearrangement joins TRBV2 to TRBJ2-7, with D unresolved. V was cut by 5 bases and J by 2 bases, with 16 bases left in between. CDR1 SNHLY and CDR2 FYNNEI come from the germline V gene. The CDR3 contains 15 residues. CDR3 sequence (DNA): TGTGCCAGCAGTCCAAGGGTCGACAAGACCTACGAGCAGTACTTC. Translating it yields CASSPRVDKTYEQYF.

This clonotype appeared once. The chain employs TRBV23-1 and TRBJ1-4, with a possible D match to TRBD1 (5 bases). TRBV23-1 is assigned to the ORF class and has an uncertain function. V was shortened by 6 bases and J by 4 bases, with 12 bases between the two germline ends. CDR3 length: 14 amino acids. The CDR3 region has the DNA TGCGCCAGCAGCCAACCCAGGGATAATGAAAAACTGTTTTTT. Amino acids: CASSQPRDNEKLFF.

This clonotype came up a few times. The chain combines TRBV20-1 with TRBJ2-3; 8 nucleotides align to TRBD1. CDR3 size: 15 residues. Germline trimming cut 4 bases from V and 3 bases from J; bases unmatched to any gene: 9. The germline V gene encodes CDR1 DFQATT and CDR2 SNEGSKA (reference sequence). In DNA form, the CDR3 reads TGCAGTGCTAATCCGCGGGACAGGATAACAGATACGCAGTATTTT. Translating it yields CSANPRDRITDTQYF.

V and J are TRBV6-5 and TRBJ1-5; 7 bases fit TRBD1. The V gene's germline CDR1 is MNHEY and CDR2 SVGAGI. The CDR3 spans 16 residues. Trimming removed 0 bases from V and 4 bases from J; junction bases left unmatched: 6. CDR3 residues: CASSYSVGTANQPQHF. The CDR3 bases are TGTGCCAGCAGTTACTCGGTGGGGACAGCTAATCAGCCCCAGCATTTT.

J is TRBJ2-2 and V is TRBV15; TRBD1 agrees at 7 bases. The CDR3 covers 13 residues. V gave up 9 bases and J gave up 6 bases; unmatched junction bases: 7. Germline CDR1 reads LNHNV; CDR2 reads YYDKDF (reference sequence). DNA of the CDR3: TGTGCCACGACCACAGGGGCGGCCGGGGAGCTGTTTTTT. It encodes CATTTGAAGELFF.

V and J are TRBV4-2 and TRBJ1-6, with 8 positions matching TRBD1. The CDR3 loop spans 17 amino acids. Trimming at V came to 0 bases and at J to 6 bases, leaving 7 bases not matched to a gene. Per the germline V gene, CDR1 is LGHNA and CDR2 is YNFKEQ. The CDR3 DNA sequence: TGTGCCAGCAGCCAAGATGGGAGGACAGGGCTTAATTCACCCCTCCACTTT. Protein: CASSQDGRTGLNSPLHF.

The genes are TRBV28 and TRBJ1-1, with a possible D match to TRBD1 (6 bases). The CDR3 covers 12 residues. The germline V and J ends were trimmed by 4 bases and 11 bases, with 14 bases remaining between them. Germline CDR1 reads MDHEN; CDR2 reads SYDVKM. The CDR3 DNA reads as TGTGCCAGCAGTTCTGCAGCGGGGGCCGCTTTCTTT. This encodes CASSSAAGAAFF.

This clonotype has a count of ten or more. The chain combines TRBV30 with TRBJ1-5, with 8 positions matching TRBD1. This CDR3 contains 13 residues. The germline V gene has CDR1 GTSNPN and CDR2 SVGIG (reference sequence). The V segment lost 7 bases and the J segment 3 bases; nucleotides outside the gene matches: 5. CDR3 coding DNA: TGTGCCTTTGACAGGGGTTACAATCAGCCCCAGCATTTT. Amino acid sequence: CAFDRGYNQPQHF.

This clonotype was seen repeatedly, ten times or more. The chain recombines TRBV20-1 with TRBJ2-5; D remains ambiguous. This CDR3 region has 12 residues. The germline V gene has CDR1 DFQATT and CDR2 SNEGSKA (reference sequence). The V end was cut by 1 base, the J end by 1 base, with 4 bases between. The CDR3: CSARVLQETQYF. Written as DNA, the CDR3 is TGCAGTGCTAGAGTTCTCCAAGAGACCCAGTACTTC.

The chain joins TRBV12-3 or TRBV12-4 to TRBJ1-2; 7 positions agree with TRBD1. The CDR3 contains 13 residues. V lost 10 bases, J lost 4 bases, and 9 bases stayed unmatched. DNA for the CDR3: TGTGCCACGGACAGGCAGGGTTCCTATGGCTACACCTTC. Translated: CATDRQGSYGYTF.